The 11 T cell receptor beta chains given below trace back to one sample, sequenced in a study of kidney transplant recipient with SARS-CoV-2 infection (dated by TCRdb to the early 2020s). TCRdb records Illumina MiSeq as the sequencer. TCRdb reran the public reads through fastp at Q25 and MiXCR, keeping productive beta chains. One record per CDR3 amino acid sequence lists the most common genes and DNA. For this sample the table gives approximately 250,000 distinct CDR3 sequences, of which roughly 26% were detected only once. 6% to 8.5% of the sample belongs to the ten largest clones. The time point label corresponds to: pre-pandemic baseline sample and day 111 after first positive SARS-CoV-2 test. Specimen: a blood sample, collected at baseline and between days 110 and 120 from a kidney transplant recipient. The receptors derive from a male patient between 25 and 40 years old who had COVID-19 and was a kidney transplant recipient. Some T cells may derive from the graft donor when a transplant has been performed.

This clonotype appeared many times. The V and J genes are TRBV5-4 and TRBJ1-2; D unclear. V gave up 7 bases and J gave up 4 bases, with 23 bases separating them. This CDR3 has 16 residues. Germline-derived CDR1 and CDR2 are SGHNT and YYREEE (reference sequence). CDR3 sequence: CASLSNVPGKTYGYTF. CDR3 nucleotide sequence: TGTGCCAGCTTATCCAACGTACCAGGAAAGACCTATGGCTACACCTTC. Together with reference TRBV5-4 and TRBJ1-2, the CDR3 gives the full variable domain: ETGVTQSPTHLIKTRGQQVTLRCSSQSGHNTVSWYQQALGQGPQFIFQYYREEENGRGNFPPRFSGLQFPNYSSELNVNALELDDSALYLCASLSNVPGKTYGYTFGSGTRLTVV.

The table lists this clonotype with many counts. The chain has TRBV28 and TRBJ2-2, with no clear D. The V gene's germline CDR1 is MDHEN and CDR2 SYDVKM. V was cut by 7 bases and J by 4 bases, with 13 bases left in between. The CDR3 contains 14 residues. The CDR3 sequence is CASKDRLTTGELFF. In DNA form, the CDR3 reads TGTGCCAGCAAGGATAGACTCACCACCGGGGAGCTGTTTTTT.

This clonotype has at least ten counts. The chain employs TRBV28 and TRBJ1-1; perhaps TRBD1 as D (5 bases). Trimming took 6 bases from V and 1 from J, leaving 18 bases between them. The CDR3 spans 16 residues. In germline, CDR1 is MDHEN, CDR2 SYDVKM. CDR3 DNA sequence: TGTGCCAGCAGCCTCGGGGGTGGGGAGGCGAACACTGAAGCTTTCTTT. Its protein is CASSLGGGEANTEAFF.

This clonotype was counted many times. The chain employs TRBV6-6 and TRBJ1-4, with D hard to call. The CDR3 covers 12 residues. Deletions cut 5 bases from V and 6 bases from J, with 7 bases between. Germline lookup yields CDR1 MNHNY and CDR2 SVGAGI (reference sequence). In DNA form, the CDR3 reads TGTGCCAGCAGTCCCGAGGATGAAAAACTGTTTTTT. Translation gives CASSPEDEKLFF.

Note on this clonotype: A clone one base away is much larger, so this may be a read error. The CDR3 DNA sequence: TGTGCCAGCAGCCAATTCCAGGGGCCTGCCTGCGAGCAGTACTTC. This encodes CASSQFQGPACEQYF. V is TRBV3-1 and J is TRBJ2-7, with D maybe TRBD1 (6 bases). Trimming cost V 2 bases and J 6 bases, with 17 bases left between them. The germline gives CDR1 LGHDT, CDR2 YNNKEL (reference sequence). This CDR3 spans 15 amino acids.

In its sample, this clonotype was seen many times. The chain uses TRBV15 and TRBJ1-2; D is undetermined. CDR3 length equals 17 residues. V lost 4 bases to trimming and J lost 4 bases, with 22 bases between them. The germline V gene has CDR1 LNHNV and CDR2 YYDKDF (reference sequence). The CDR3: CATSIQLRCGKTYGYTF. DNA of the CDR3: TGTGCCACCAGCATACAACTAAGGTGTGGAAAGACCTATGGCTACACCTTC.

A note on this clonotype: A read error is likely here: a far larger clone is one base away. This chain uses TRBV28 with TRBJ2-7, with D unresolved. In germline, CDR1 is MDHEN, CDR2 SYDVKM. The CDR3 covers 12 residues. CDR3 sequence (DNA): TGTGCCAGCAGCCTCTTCTCCTACAAGCAGTACTTC. Residues: CASSLFSYKQYF.

About this clonotype itself: A read error may account for a junction end that differs from germline. The V call is TRBV7-2, the J call TRBJ2-1, with D maybe TRBD2 (7 bases). CDR3 length: 17 residues. Per the germline V gene, CDR1 is SGHTA and CDR2 is FQGNSA. CDR3 region: CAGSPRGAADSYNEQFF. The CDR3 nucleotides read TGTGCCGGCAGCCCCCGGGGGGCCGCCGACTCCTACAATGAGCAGTTCTTC.

This clonotype was counted many times. V and J are TRBV19 and TRBJ1-3, with TRBD1 as a possible D gene (6 bases). V lost 6 bases and J lost 0, with 18 bases in between. Germline CDR1 reads LNHDA; CDR2 reads SQIVND (reference sequence). This CDR3 has 17 residues. In DNA form, the CDR3 reads TGTGCCAGTAGATTACAGGGATTGGGGTACTCTGGAAACACCATATATTTT. Translated: CASRLQGLGYSGNTIYF.

With regard to this clonotype: A read error may be the cause here, since a much bigger clone is one base away. The gene calls are TRBV7-3 and TRBJ2-6, with TRBD1 matching over 10 bases. CDR3 size: 18 residues. Trimming removed 7 bases from V and 2 bases from J; junction bases left unmatched: 11. Germline V CDR1 and CDR2: SGHTA, FQGTGA. The CDR3 nucleotides read TGTGCCAGCAACCCCCCGGGACAGGGGACCCCTGGGGCCAACGTCCTGACTTTC. It codes for CASNPPGQGTPGANVLTF.

This clonotype was seen more than once but under ten times. The chain has TRBV30 and TRBJ1-2; D remains unclear. Germline values: CDR1 GTSNPN, CDR2 SVGIG (reference sequence). This CDR3 is 16 amino acids long. V lost 4 bases, J lost 4 bases, and 22 bases lay in between. This chain's CDR3 is CAWMSWRYRKTYGYTF. CDR3 DNA sequence: TGTGCCTGGATGTCTTGGCGTTATAGAAAGACCTATGGCTACACCTTC.